A single TCR beta chain is shown here with its context. What it binds is unknown. This record comes from a study of cytomegalovirus exposure and HLA in healthy donors. Notes on the study in general: Sequencing depth across donors, presence/absence analyses assumed, was roughly uniform.

CDR1 and CDR2 (germline): KGHSH, LQKENI. V lost 1 base to trimming and J lost 11 bases, with 14 bases between them. This CDR3 spans 13 amino acids. 60 Vbeta and 13 Jbeta primers were used in PCR. The repertoire was sequenced with immunoSEQ multiplex PCR; TCRdb's copy has only in-frame clones and lacks some. Among some 130,000 clones listed, 78% were seen once. The chain uses TRBV18 and TRBJ1-1; D is unresolved. The source is a woman aged 25 to 39 in good health and CMV-seropositive. Sequenced: PBMCs. The CDR3 nucleotides are TGTGCCAGCTCACCACGGGTGACACCTATGGCTTTCTTT. This translates into CASSPRVTPMAFF.